The 29 T cell receptor beta chains presented below share a single source sample, sequenced in a study of PD-1 blockade in mismatch repair-deficient tumors. Libraries were prepared by immunoSEQ multiplex PCR; TCRdb keeps only in-frame clonotypes and omits some of them. The table lists about 67,000 clones, around 73% of them singletons. The sequenced sample was peripheral blood, obtained 2 weeks after starting pembrolizumab. All receptors derive from an adult with mismatch repair-deficient cancer.

A few counts support this clone. The chain recombines TRBV4-3 with TRBJ2-7, with 8 bases lining up with TRBD2. From germline, CDR1 is LGHNA and CDR2 YSLEER. The CDR3 is 15 amino acids. With 2 bases clipped from V and 5 bases from J, the junction kept 8 bases outside the gene matches. The CDR3 nucleotides read TGCGCCAGCAGCCAATGGGGGAGTAGCGGGGACGAGCAGTACTTC. Its translation: CASSQWGSSGDEQYF.

The chain joins TRBV6-1 to TRBJ2-1; 10 bases map to TRBD2. The length of the CDR3 is 14 residues. Germline-derived CDR1 and CDR2 are MNHNS and SASEGT. The trim removed 6 bases at V and 3 bases at J, leaving 2 bases unmatched. Here the CDR3 reads CASRASGSYNEQFF. The CDR3 DNA follows: TGTGCCAGCAGGGCTAGCGGGAGCTACAATGAGCAGTTCTTC.

The gene calls are TRBV7-3 and TRBJ1-1; D unclear. In germline, CDR1 is SGHTA, CDR2 FQGTGA. This CDR3 has 13 residues. The V gene lost 1 base and the J gene lost 7 bases, with 10 bases spanning the gap. CDR3 protein: CASSLKEGGEAFF. The CDR3 nucleotides read TGTGCCAGCAGCTTAAAAGAGGGCGGTGAAGCTTTCTTT. Complete variable domain (other parts from reference TRBV7-3 and TRBJ1-1): GAGVSQTPSNKVTEKGKYVELRCDPISGHTALYWYRQSLGQGPEFLIYFQGTGAADDSGLPNDRFFAVRPEGSVSTLKIQRTERGDSAVYLCASSLKEGGEAFFGQGTRLTVV.

The DNA for the CDR3 is TGTGCCAGCAGCCCCGGGACTAGCGGGTTCCGCTCCTACAATGAGCAGTTCTTC. Its protein is CASSPGTSGFRSYNEQFF. The chain has TRBV5-8 and TRBJ2-1; 12 bases are shared with TRBD2. CDR3 length equals 18 residues. V shed 4 bases and J 0 bases; nucleotides not matched to a gene: 8. The germline V gene encodes CDR1 SGHTS and CDR2 YDEGEE.

This clone occurred a few times. This rearrangement joins TRBV27 to TRBJ2-7, with D perhaps matching TRBD1 (5 bases). The CDR3 has 13 residues. The germline V gene encodes CDR1 MNHEY and CDR2 SMNVEV (reference sequence). V lost 6 bases to trimming and J lost 6 bases, with 15 bases between them. CDR3 amino acids: CASSPKGHSEQYF. As DNA, the CDR3 is TGTGCCAGCAGCCCAAAAGGACATAGCGAGCAGTACTTC.

The chain couples TRBV5-1 to TRBJ1-1, with 9 nucleotides matching TRBD1. The CDR3 length is 14 residues. The ends lost 2 bases at V and 5 bases at J; junction bases unmatched: 4. Germline V lookup: CDR1 SGHRS, CDR2 YFSETQ. CDR3 bases: TGCGCCAGCAGCTTTACTGGGACAGGGACTGAAGCTTTCTTT. Translation gives CASSFTGTGTEAFF. The whole variable domain, filled in from reference TRBV5-1 and TRBJ1-1, reads KAGVTQTPRYLIKTRGQQVTLSCSPISGHRSVSWYQQTPGQGLQFLFEYFSETQRNKGNFPGRFSGRQFSNSRSEMNVSTLELGDSALYLCASSFTGTGTEAFFGQGTRLTVV.

The gene calls are TRBV4-3 and TRBJ1-2; no reliable D call. CDR3 length: 14 amino acids. The V end was cut by 0 bases, the J end by 6 bases, with 11 bases between. Germline V gene sequence: CDR1 LGHNA, CDR2 YSLEER. This CDR3 is CASSQDLNGDGYTF. The CDR3 DNA is TGCGCCAGCAGCCAAGACTTGAACGGAGATGGCTACACCTTC.

This clone occurred once. The chain is built from TRBV14 and TRBJ2-1; D remains ambiguous. Trimming took off 6 bases at V and 5 bases at J, with 14 bases between the two ends. The germline V gene encodes CDR1 SGHDN and CDR2 FVKESK. This CDR3 region has 14 residues. CDR3 protein: CASRSAHWDNEQFF. The CDR3 bases are TGTGCCAGCAGGAGCGCGCACTGGGACAATGAGCAGTTCTTC.

This clone was seen a handful of times. The V call is TRBV30, the J call TRBJ2-2; unclear D gene. CDR3 length: 13 amino acids. V was clipped by 1 base and J by 4 bases, with 7 bases between them. In germline, CDR1 is GTSNPN, CDR2 SVGIG (reference sequence). CDR3 loop: CAWSDGITGELFF. CDR3 nucleotide sequence: TGTGCCTGGAGTGATGGAATCACCGGGGAGCTGTTTTTT.

V gene TRBV2 combines with J gene TRBJ1-1; D remains ambiguous. Germline V gives CDR1 SNHLY, CDR2 FYNNEI. Trimming shortened V by 6 bases and J by 3 bases, and 11 bases separated the two germline ends. There are 13 residues in the CDR3. This chain's CDR3 is CASRKLIDTEAFF. DNA of the CDR3: TGTGCCAGCAGAAAGTTAATAGACACTGAAGCTTTCTTT.

CDR3 DNA: TGTGCCAGCAGACCCCGGGGGCTCGAGACCCAGTACTTC. Its protein is CASRPRGLETQYF. The gene calls are TRBV6-5 and TRBJ2-5, with D perhaps being TRBD1 or TRBD2 (6 bases each). The CDR3 is made up of 13 amino acids. In germline, CDR1 is MNHEY, CDR2 SVGAGI. With 6 bases removed from V and 5 bases from J, the gap between germline ends came to 13 bases.

The V call is TRBV5-1, the J call TRBJ2-3; 14 bases align to TRBD2. This CDR3 is 16 amino acids long. V dropped 4 bases and J dropped 5; count of bases not matched to a gene: 6. From germline, CDR1 is SGHRS and CDR2 YFSETQ. Here the CDR3 reads CASSEGLAGDLDTQYF. The CDR3 nucleotides read TGCGCCAGCAGCGAGGGACTAGCGGGAGACTTAGATACGCAGTATTTT.

The chain has TRBV9 and TRBJ2-7, with TRBD1 identical over 12 bases. Germline V CDR1 and CDR2: SGDLS, YYNGEE. The CDR3 covers 14 residues. Trimming at V came to 4 bases and at J to 5 bases, leaving 4 bases not matched to a gene. CDR3 in DNA: TGTGCCAGCAGCCCGGGACAGGGGGCGGACGAGCAGTACTTC. It encodes CASSPGQGADEQYF.

CDR3 in DNA: TGTGCCAGCAGCGTAAGCCCAGGGCAGGGAGGAAACACCATATATTTT. Protein product: CASSVSPGQGGNTIYF. V usage is TRBV9 and J usage is TRBJ1-3; a possible D gene is TRBD1 (5 bases). From germline, CDR1 is SGDLS and CDR2 YYNGEE. The CDR3 contains 16 residues. V shed 1 base and J shed 4 bases, with 15 bases lying between them.

Of note for this clone: Other DNA sequences in this specimen translate into the identical CDR3. The rearrangement uses TRBV7-9 and TRBJ2-7; 7 bases match TRBD1. Per the germline V gene, CDR1 is SEHNR and CDR2 is FQNEAQ (reference sequence). The CDR3 extends over 14 amino acids. V was clipped by 1 base and J by 0 bases; unmatched bases: 0. The CDR3 DNA follows: TGTGCCAGCAGCTTAGGGACAGGCTCCTACGAGCAGTACTTC. This sequence encodes CASSLGTGSYEQYF.

V gene TRBV27 combines with J gene TRBJ1-1; TRBD1 is a possible D gene (6 bases). Germline V lookup: CDR1 MNHEY, CDR2 SMNVEV (reference sequence). Between the trimmed V and J ends, which lost 6 bases and 1 base, there was a span of 12 bases. The CDR3 consists of 14 residues. CDR3 sequence: CASRNGQQNTEAFF. The CDR3 DNA follows: TGTGCCAGCAGAAATGGACAGCAGAACACTGAAGCTTTCTTT.

The chain employs TRBV7-2 and TRBJ1-2; no clear D gene. Trimming took off 5 bases at V and 5 bases at J, with 15 bases between the two ends. The CDR3 has 14 amino acids. Germline V gene sequence: CDR1 SGHTA, CDR2 FQGNSA. The CDR3 DNA reads as TGTGCCAGCAGCCGACCCGGGAGTAGGTATGGCTACACCTTC. It specifies CASSRPGSRYGYTF. The whole variable domain, remainder taken from reference TRBV7-2 and TRBJ1-2, is GAGVSQSPSNKVTEKGKDVELRCDPISGHTALYWYRQSLGQGLEFLIYFQGNSAPDKSGLPSDRFSAERTGGSVSTLTIQRTQQEDSAVYLCASSRPGSRYGYTFGSGTRLTVV.

In DNA form, the CDR3 reads TGTGCCAGCAGCTTACCGGGAAACACCATATATTTT. Translating gives CASSLPGNTIYF. The chain joins TRBV11-2 to TRBJ1-3; no reliable D call. Germline V gene lookup returns CDR1 SGHAT and CDR2 FQNNGV. The CDR3 has 12 residues. V shed 2 bases and J shed 4 bases, with 3 bases lying between them.

The chain recombines TRBV5-4 with TRBJ2-7; 11 nucleotides align to TRBD2. Germline CDR1 is SGHNT and CDR2 is YYREEE (reference sequence). V lost 0 bases, J lost 0 bases, and 2 bases stayed unmatched. The CDR3 has 16 residues. CDR3 residues: CASSLVTSGGSYEQYF. The CDR3, as DNA: TGTGCCAGCAGCTTGGTTACTAGCGGGGGCTCCTACGAGCAGTACTTC.

The chain combines TRBV18 with TRBJ2-1; D unresolved. The germline CDR1 and CDR2 sequences are KGHSH and LQKENI. CDR3 size: 15 residues. Trimming removed 1 base at V and 4 bases at J, with 11 bases between. The CDR3 loop reads CASSPRPLEYNEQFF. The CDR3 nucleotides read TGTGCCAGCTCACCACGCCCCCTAGAATACAATGAGCAGTTCTTC.

This clone was seen more than once but under ten times. The chain uses TRBV27 and TRBJ1-5; D not resolved. The CDR3 totals 15 residues. Germline assignment: CDR1 MNHEY and CDR2 SMNVEV (reference sequence). The germline V and J ends were trimmed by 4 bases and 4 bases, with 14 bases remaining between them. CDR3 bases: TGTGCCAGCAGTTCACGGTTTGGGTCAAATCAGCCCCAGCATTTT. It yields the protein CASSSRFGSNQPQHF.

J is TRBJ1-1 and V is TRBV6-6; possibly TRBD1 for D (6 bases). CDR1 is MNHNY and CDR2 is SVGAGI in the germline V gene (reference sequence). V was shortened by 2 bases and J by 1 base, with 14 bases between the two germline ends. There are 16 residues in the CDR3. The CDR3 here is CASSYRSGVRNTEAFF. The DNA of the CDR3 is TGTGCCAGCAGTTACCGGTCAGGGGTGAGGAACACTGAAGCTTTCTTT.

V gene TRBV5-1 combines with J gene TRBJ2-1; D possibly matches TRBD1 or TRBD2 (5 bases each). CDR3 length equals 14 residues. Germline assignment: CDR1 SGHRS and CDR2 YFSETQ. Trimming pared 0 bases from V and 7 bases from J, leaving 11 bases between. The CDR3 DNA follows: TGCGCCAGCAGCTTGGGGGACCGCCCTAATGAGCAGTTCTTC. Residues: CASSLGDRPNEQFF.

This chain links TRBV10-1 with TRBJ1-1; D remains unclear. CDR3 length equals 14 residues. Germline V CDR1 and CDR2: WNHNN, SYGVQD (reference sequence). The V end lost 4 bases, the J end lost 1 base, and 10 bases lay between the germline ends. CDR3 sequence (DNA): TGCGCCAGCAGTGCTAACCCCTCGAACACTGAAGCTTTCTTT. Protein: CASSANPSNTEAFF.

This clone appeared a few times. The chain uses TRBV14 and TRBJ2-1; 8 nucleotides align to TRBD1. V shed 2 bases and J 7 bases; nucleotides not matched to a gene: 13. This CDR3 is built from 17 residues. Germline V gene lookup returns CDR1 SGHDN and CDR2 FVKESK. The CDR3 loop reads CASSQLHRTGSDNEQFF. The CDR3 DNA is TGTGCCAGCAGCCAATTACATCGGACAGGGAGCGATAATGAGCAGTTCTTC.

The chain recombines TRBV2 with TRBJ1-5, with a possible D match to TRBD1 (5 bases). This CDR3 comprises 15 residues. V was pared by 1 base and J by 0 bases, with 7 bases between. The germline V gene has CDR1 SNHLY and CDR2 FYNNEI. The CDR3 reads CASSEDRLSNQPQHF. The CDR3 DNA reads as TGTGCCAGCAGTGAAGACAGGCTTAGCAATCAGCCCCAGCATTTT.

J is TRBJ2-5 and V is TRBV5-4, with D unresolved. V was shortened by 0 bases and J by 5 bases, with 8 bases between the two germline ends. Per the germline V gene, CDR1 is SGHNT and CDR2 is YYREEE (reference sequence). CDR3 length equals 13 residues. CDR3 nucleotides: TGTGCCAGCAGCTTGGATCTCGGGGAGACCCAGTACTTC. This gives the protein CASSLDLGETQYF.

This clone was seen only once. This sequence joins TRBV5-1 and TRBJ2-2; D is perhaps TRBD2 (6 bases). CDR3 length: 16 amino acids. Germline loops: CDR1 SGHRS, CDR2 YFSETQ. The germline V and J ends were trimmed by 7 bases and 4 bases, with 20 bases remaining between them. Here the CDR3 reads CASSLREVRGTGELFF. In DNA, the CDR3 is TGCGCCAGCTCCTTGAGGGAGGTGCGTGGCACCGGGGAGCTGTTTTTT.

The chain is built from TRBV29-1 and TRBJ1-4, with 9 bases identical to TRBD1. This CDR3 region has 14 residues. Losses at the gene ends were 6 bases for V and 4 bases for J; bases not matched to a gene: 6. Germline V gene sequence: CDR1 SQVTM, CDR2 ANQGSEA. The CDR3: CSVVQGASNEKLFF. CDR3 in DNA: TGCAGCGTGGTACAGGGGGCTAGTAATGAAAAACTGTTTTTT.